The next 15 T cell receptor beta chains were all read from a single sample in a study of T cell changes during pregnancy in multiple sclerosis. Measured with immunoSEQ multiplex PCR; TCRdb has only the in-frame clones, and not every one. The profile shows 70,000 or so clones, 91% of them singletons. The sequenced sample was peripheral blood, obtained in the third trimester of pregnancy. Receptor source: a female donor in good health, enrolled as a control in a pregnancy study.

V usage is TRBV7-9 and J usage is TRBJ2-7, with TRBD2 identical over 15 bases. Trimming removed 5 bases from V and 4 bases from J; junction bases left unmatched: 12. Germline CDR1 SEHNR, CDR2 FQNEAQ (reference sequence). The CDR3 has 18 amino acids. The CDR3 reads CASSPPPGLAGGRYEQYF. DNA of the CDR3: TGTGCCAGCAGCCCACCTCCGGGACTAGCGGGAGGAAGGTACGAGCAGTACTTC.

V is TRBV6-1 and J is TRBJ1-1; 8 nucleotides match TRBD1. The J segment lost 3 bases and the V segment lost 4 bases, leaving 16 bases of the junction unmatched. CDR1 and CDR2 (germline): MNHNS, SASEGT. The CDR3 totals 18 residues. The CDR3 region has the DNA TGTGCCAGCAGTGCATCCTCAGCCGGGACAGGTGAACACACTGAAGCTTTCTTT. As protein: CASSASSAGTGEHTEAFF.

The CDR3 DNA is TGTGCCAGCAGCTTGAACGTTGACAGGAGAGGAAACACCATATATTTT. Encoded protein: CASSLNVDRRGNTIYF. The chain employs TRBV5-4 and TRBJ1-3; tentatively, D is TRBD1 (6 bases). The V end lost 1 base, the J end lost 4 bases, and 15 bases lay between the germline ends. Per germline, CDR1 SGHNT and CDR2 YYREEE (reference sequence). This CDR3 spans 16 amino acids.

The chain recombines TRBV19 with TRBJ2-5; 10 bases fit TRBD2. The CDR3 has 16 amino acids. Losses at the gene ends were 6 bases for V and 2 bases for J; bases not matched to a gene: 9. In germline, CDR1 is LNHDA, CDR2 SQIVND (reference sequence). The CDR3 bases are TGTGCCAGTAGGAGCGGGAGGGCCAGGCAGCAAGAGACCCAGTACTTC. This translates into CASRSGRARQQETQYF.

This chain connects TRBV18 to TRBJ1-5; D possibly corresponds to TRBD1 (5 bases). V gave up 3 bases and J gave up 7 bases, with 10 bases separating them. This CDR3 is 13 amino acids long. CDR1 and CDR2 from the germline V gene are KGHSH and LQKENI. The CDR3 loop reads CASSPGGDQPQHF. The CDR3 bases are TGTGCCAGCTCACCGGGGGGGGACCAGCCCCAGCATTTT.

The V gene is TRBV9, the J gene TRBJ2-1; 11 positions match TRBD1. The V and J ends lost 7 bases and 0 bases, in that order; junction bases with no gene match: 9. Germline values: CDR1 SGDLS, CDR2 YYNGEE. This CDR3 spans 17 amino acids. The CDR3 DNA sequence: TGTGCCAGCGGCGGACAGGGGGCCCTAAGCTCCTACAATGAGCAGTTCTTC. Translating it yields CASGGQGALSSYNEQFF.

The chain has TRBV2 and TRBJ2-7; D ambiguous. The CDR3 extends over 15 amino acids. Germline lookup yields CDR1 SNHLY and CDR2 FYNNEI. V shed 2 bases and J shed 3 bases, with 14 bases lying between them. The chain's CDR3 is CASSENPTLHYEQYF. CDR3 nucleotides: TGTGCCAGCAGTGAAAATCCTACCCTTCACTACGAGCAGTACTTC. Using reference TRBV2 and TRBJ2-7 for the parts outside the CDR3, the full variable domain is EPEVTQTPSHQVTQMGQEVILRCVPISNHLYFYWYRQILGQKVEFLVSFYNNEISEKSEIFDDQFSVERPDGSNFTLKIRSTKLEDSAMYFCASSENPTLHYEQYFGPGTRLTVT.

The genes are TRBV5-4 and TRBJ1-6, with no clear D. There are 14 residues in the CDR3. The germline V and J ends were trimmed by 5 bases and 10 bases, with 16 bases remaining between them. Germline V gene lookup returns CDR1 SGHNT and CDR2 YYREEE (reference sequence). The CDR3 region has the DNA TGTGCCAGCAGGACGGACTTAACCGAATCACCCCTCCACTTT. This gives the protein CASRTDLTESPLHF.

The V and J genes are TRBV15 and TRBJ2-5; TRBD2 matches 7 bases. CDR1 and CDR2 from the germline V gene are LNHNV and YYDKDF (reference sequence). V gave up 1 base and J gave up 1 base; unmatched junction bases: 0. The length of the CDR3 is 14 residues. CDR3 nucleotide sequence: TGTGCCACCAGCAGAGGCGGGGGCCAAGAGACCCAGTACTTC. This translates into CATSRGGGQETQYF.

This chain joins TRBV25-1 and TRBJ1-1; no reliable D call. The CDR3 has 14 residues. V was shortened by 7 bases and J by 3 bases, with 15 bases between the two germline ends. Germline values: CDR1 MGHDK, CDR2 SYGVNS. CDR3 in DNA: TGTGCCAGCACCCCGAGCGAGTGGTACACTGAAGCTTTCTTT. Residues: CASTPSEWYTEAFF.

The rearrangement uses TRBV6-1 and TRBJ1-6, with D maybe TRBD1 (6 bases). CDR3 length equals 18 residues. Per the germline V gene, CDR1 is MNHNS and CDR2 is SASEGT. Trimming pared 3 bases from V and 0 bases from J, leaving 15 bases between. This chain's CDR3 is CASSDLPGGLSYNSPLHF. CDR3 nucleotides: TGTGCCAGCAGTGATCTCCCCGGGGGGCTCTCCTATAATTCACCCCTCCACTTT.

The chain recombines TRBV19 with TRBJ2-3, with 10 bases identical to TRBD2. V lost 1 base to trimming and J lost 3 bases; unmatched junction nucleotides: 1. This CDR3 region has 15 residues. The germline gives CDR1 LNHDA, CDR2 SQIVND (reference sequence). The DNA of the CDR3 is TGTGCCAGTAGTATAGGAGCGGGAGGGACAGATACGCAGTATTTT. Amino acid sequence: CASSIGAGGTDTQYF. Looking up the rest from reference TRBV19 and TRBJ2-3 gives the full variable domain: DGGITQSPKYLFRKEGQNVTLSCEQNLNHDAMYWYRQDPGQGLRLIYYSQIVNDFQKGDIAEGYSVSREKKESFPLTVTSAQKNPTAFYLCASSIGAGGTDTQYFGPGTRLTVL.

This sequence joins TRBV28 and TRBJ2-7; D unclear. Germline values: CDR1 MDHEN, CDR2 SYDVKM. V was cut by 3 bases and J by 0 bases, with 12 bases left in between. The CDR3 is 15 residues long. The CDR3 region is CASSFTYIASYEQYF. Here the CDR3 DNA reads TGTGCCAGCAGTTTTACTTACATAGCCTCCTACGAGCAGTACTTC.

J is TRBJ1-5 and V is TRBV28, with 7 bases that match TRBD1. The CDR3 consists of 15 residues. V was pared by 6 bases and J by 3 bases, with 8 bases of the junction left unmatched. The germline V gene encodes CDR1 MDHEN and CDR2 SYDVKM. The CDR3 nucleotides are TGTGCCAGCAGGGAAACAGGGGCCTTCAATCAGCCCCAGCATTTT. Residues: CASRETGAFNQPQHF.

The chain joins TRBV27 to TRBJ2-3; 7 bases align to TRBD2. Germline V gene sequence: CDR1 MNHEY, CDR2 SMNVEV (reference sequence). J gave up 0 bases and V 5 bases, and 8 bases lay outside the gene matches. This CDR3 spans 16 amino acids. The CDR3 loop is CASSPPGLPSTDTQYF. Here the CDR3 DNA reads TGTGCCAGCAGTCCCCCGGGACTACCCAGCACAGATACGCAGTATTTT.